Each of the 8 T cell receptor beta chains below was sequenced from the same sample in a study of blood T cells in healthy people across ages. For the second PCR, which ran for 7 to 11 cycles, a sample-barcoded 5' primer and a J-beta primer mix were used. MiXCR was run by TCRdb on the 5' RACE reads, yielding one entry per CDR3 protein. This sample carries under 1,100,000 distinct CDR3 sequences, 25% of them seen once, and the ten largest clones take around 0.7%. These data were likewise used in another study, on T cells of mothers and their children.

Sequenced: blood. All receptors come from a girl aged 2-10 years in good health.

V gene TRBV29-1 combines with J gene TRBJ1-1; perhaps TRBD1 as D (5 bases). Germline V gives CDR1 SQVTM, CDR2 ANQGSEA. Trimming left V 0 bases short and J 4 bases short, with 9 bases between. The CDR3 sequence is 13 residues long. CDR3 region: CSVEEGPTTEAFF. The CDR3 nucleotides are TGCAGCGTTGAAGAGGGGCCCACCACTGAAGCTTTCTTT.

This clonotype has a handful of counts. The chain uses TRBV10-3 and TRBJ2-1; D is uncertain. The CDR3 contains 16 residues. Germline CDR1 is ENHRY and CDR2 is SYGVKD. Trimming left V 6 bases short and J 9 bases short, with 24 bases between. The CDR3 DNA follows: TGTGCCATCAGACGGCCGGACCCCCCTTCGCCGGGTGAGCAGTTCTTC. Protein: CAIRRPDPPSPGEQFF.

This clonotype was found once. The rearrangement links TRBV7-2 to TRBJ1-2; D ambiguous. With 4 bases removed from V and 7 bases from J, the gap between germline ends came to 10 bases. CDR3 length: 12 amino acids. The germline CDR1 and CDR2 sequences are SGHTA and FQGNSA. DNA for the CDR3: TGTGCCAGCAGCTCCGGTCCTATTGGCTACACCTTC. Translating it yields CASSSGPIGYTF.

This clonotype was recorded a few times. This chain links TRBV20-1 with TRBJ1-4, with D perhaps TRBD1 (5 bases). The germline V gene has CDR1 DFQATT and CDR2 SNEGSKA (reference sequence). Trimming took 3 bases from V and 5 from J, leaving 22 bases between them. CDR3 length: 17 residues. In DNA form, the CDR3 reads TGCAGTGCTAGCCCAGGGCTCGGGGCCCAGGAAAATGAAAAACTGTTTTTT. Protein product: CSASPGLGAQENEKLFF.

The gene calls are TRBV5-1 and TRBJ1-2; the D gene is possibly TRBD1 (5 bases). Per germline, CDR1 SGHRS and CDR2 YFSETQ. The V and J ends lost 7 bases and 5 bases respectively, with 18 bases between them. This CDR3 contains 14 residues. The DNA for the CDR3 is TGCGCCAGCGGCGCGACAGAAGGTCTTTATGGCTACACCTTC. Translating it yields CASGATEGLYGYTF.

The V gene is TRBV7-2, the J gene TRBJ2-5; D not certain. The J call may be mistaken, given a closer DNA end match to TRBJ2-7. The CDR3 extends over 14 amino acids. Germline CDR1 and CDR2: SGHTA and FQGNSA. The CDR3 reads CASSPRRVAYEQYF. Written as DNA, the CDR3 is TGTGCCAGCAGCCCCCGTAGGGTGGCCTACGAGCAGTACTTC.

This clonotype was counted between two and nine times. This chain links TRBV9 with TRBJ2-5; possibly TRBD2 for D (7 bases). The J call may be incorrect, as the DNA end agrees better with TRBJ2-1. CDR1 is SGDLS and CDR2 is YYNGEE in the germline V gene. CDR3 length: 15 residues. In nucleotides, the CDR3 is TGTGCCAGCAGCGTAGGGGGGGGGCTAGCTGGTGAGCAGTTCTTC. Amino acids: CASSVGGGLAGEQFF.

This clonotype was detected once. J is TRBJ2-7 and V is TRBV29-1; 9 bases are a match to TRBD1. Trimming at V came to 4 bases and at J to 4 bases, leaving 5 bases not matched to a gene. Germline CDR1 is SQVTM and CDR2 is ANQGSEA. CDR3 size: 13 residues. CDR3 bases: TGCAGCGTTGTTTACAGGGGGCTGTACGAGCAGTACTTC. Protein product: CSVVYRGLYEQYF.